A single sample gave rise to the 26 T cell receptor beta chains below, sequenced in a study of regulatory T cells in long-lasting Graves disease. Building the TCR beta libraries relied on iRepertoire HTBI primers, and CDR3 regions underwent Arm-PCR. TCRdb itself ran the multiplex PCR reads through MiXCR, one entry per CDR3 protein. In the table there are about 500,000 distinct CDR3 sequences, 15% to 20% of which are singletons. Time point meaning: newly diagnosed GD, antithyroid drugs for less than 3 months. PBMC-derived RNA was used for the TCR library. In addition, the sample was reused for a study of T cells in Graves' hyperthyroidism and ophthalmopathy.

The source material was peripheral blood mononuclear cells (PBMCs), sampled at new diagnosis, from a patient treated with antithyroid drugs. The origin of the receptors is a middle-aged man with Graves disease.

This clonotype was counted at least ten times. V usage is TRBV7-9 and J usage is TRBJ2-1; a possible D gene is TRBD2 (6 bases). From germline, CDR1 is SEHNR and CDR2 FQNEAQ (reference sequence). V was pared by 6 bases and J by 6 bases, with 24 bases between. The CDR3 spans 17 residues. The CDR3 is CASSIRSAGRDGNEQFF. The CDR3 bases are TGTGCCAGCAGTATACGGTCGGCGGGAAGAGACGGCAATGAGCAGTTCTTC. The variable domain in full, with the rest retrieved from reference TRBV7-9 and TRBJ2-1, is DTGVSQNPRHKITKRGQNVTFRCDPISEHNRLYWYRQTLGQGPEFLTYFQNEAQLEKSRLLSDRFSAERPKGSFSTLEIQRTEQGDSAMYLCASSIRSAGRDGNEQFFGPGTRLTVL.

This clonotype was found many times. The chain carries TRBV7-9 and TRBJ2-1; no clear D. Germline assignment: CDR1 SEHNR and CDR2 FQNEAQ (reference sequence). Trimming cost V 1 base and J 10 bases, with 8 bases left between them. The CDR3 sequence is 12 residues long. CDR3 coding DNA: TGTGCCAGCAGCTTAGGGGTCACCGAGCAGTTCTTC. It codes for CASSLGVTEQFF.

V gene TRBV6-2 or TRBV6-3 combines with J gene TRBJ2-1; 7 positions match TRBD2. The CDR3 contains 11 residues. J was trimmed by 12 bases and V by 10 bases; bases with no gene match: 9. The V gene's germline CDR1 is MNHEY and CDR2 SVGEGT. In DNA, the CDR3 is TGTGCCATTGGCCTGGGGAGGGGGCAGTTCTTC. Translated, it gives CAIGLGRGQFF.

In its sample, this clonotype was seen a few times. The genes are TRBV12-3 or TRBV12-4 and TRBJ2-1, with a weak D call TRBD2 (6 bases). The CDR3 is made up of 11 amino acids. The CDR3 coding sequence is TGTGCGGGGGGATATAGGAATGAGCAGTTCTTC. Amino acid sequence: CAGGYRNEQFF.

The chain carries TRBV9 and TRBJ2-2; 8 bases align to TRBD2. The CDR3 is 15 amino acids. The germline gives CDR1 SGDLS, CDR2 YYNGEE. The V gene end was trimmed by 7 bases and the J gene end by 2 bases; junction bases not matched to a gene: 7. The CDR3 sequence: CASQAGGANTGELFF. The CDR3 nucleotides read TGTGCCAGCCAGGCGGGGGGCGCAAACACCGGGGAGCTGTTTTTT.

Concerning this clonotype itself: A much larger clone differs by one base, so this may be a read error. V gene TRBV7-2 combines with J gene TRBJ2-1; D may be TRBD2 (6 bases). The germline V gene has CDR1 SGHTA and CDR2 FQGNSA. The CDR3 runs to 15 residues. CDR3 protein: CASSRDSPQLNGQFF. CDR3 bases: TGTGCCAGCAGCCGGGACTCCCCTCAACTCAATGGGCAGTTCTTC.

In this sample, this clonotype turned up a few times. This rearrangement joins TRBV30 to TRBJ2-6, with 11 bases lining up with TRBD1. With V trimmed by 0 bases and J by 1 base, 2 bases remained unmatched. This CDR3 has 17 amino acids. Germline values: CDR1 GTSNPN, CDR2 SVGIG (reference sequence). CDR3 nucleotides: TGTGCCTGGAGTGTATGGGACAGGGGGTCTGGGGCCAACGTCCTGACTTTC. Its protein is CAWSVWDRGSGANVLTF.

The chain links TRBV6-2 or TRBV6-3 to TRBJ2-3; perhaps TRBD1 as D (6 bases). Germline assignment: CDR1 MNHEY and CDR2 SVGEGT. This CDR3 has 13 amino acids. V was pared by 2 bases and J by 6 bases, with 9 bases between. CDR3 sequence (DNA): TGTGCCAGCAGTTACGACACAGGGGATACGCAGTATTTT. Its protein product is CASSYDTGDTQYF.

About this clonotype itself: At one of its ends the junction is not consistent with the germline gene, which may arise from a read error. The chain links TRBV3-1 to TRBJ2-1; D is unresolved. The CDR3 contains 12 residues. Germline lookup yields CDR1 LGHDT and CDR2 YNNKEL (reference sequence). Written as DNA, the CDR3 is TGTGCCAGCAGCCCGTTGGGGAATGAGCAGCTCTTC. Protein: CASSPLGNEQLF.

This clonotype was detected only a few times. One end of the junction does not line up with germline, which may come from a read error. The chain joins TRBV14 to TRBJ2-1, with 8 bases aligning to TRBD1. The CDR3 has 15 amino acids. In germline, CDR1 is SGHDN, CDR2 FVKESK. CDR3 loop: CASSQDRGFYNEQFF. CDR3 in DNA: TGTGCCAGCAGTCAAGACAGGGGATTCTACAATGAGCAGTTCTTC.

Regarding this clonotype: This could be a read error, since a much larger clone is one nucleotide away. The chain couples TRBV27 to TRBJ2-1, with TRBD1 matching 7 bases. The ends lost 5 bases at V and 7 bases at J; junction bases unmatched: 14. From germline, CDR1 is MNHEY and CDR2 SMNVEV (reference sequence). This CDR3 is built from 16 residues. This chain's CDR3 is CASSDPRGPQGNEQFF. CDR3 DNA sequence: TGTGCCAGCAGTGATCCCCGGGGCCCACAGGGGAATGAGCAGTTCTTC.

This clonotype was recorded many times. V usage is TRBV5-1 and J usage is TRBJ1-1; no firm D call. The CDR3 runs to 14 residues. Germline V gene data show CDR1 as SGHRS and CDR2 as YFSETQ. The germline V and J ends were trimmed by 4 bases and 3 bases, with 13 bases remaining between them. CDR3 bases: TGCGCCAGCAGCCTCGGGCCTCTGGACACTGAAGCTTTCTTT. Protein: CASSLGPLDTEAFF.

The genes are TRBV12-3 or TRBV12-4 and TRBJ1-2; D is unclear. CDR3 length: 14 residues. V was pared by 1 base and J by 4 bases, with 10 bases between. The CDR3 spells CASSLGRLPYGYTF. The CDR3 DNA is TGTGCCAGCAGTTTAGGCAGGCTTCCCTATGGCTACACCTTC.

A word on this clonotype: Mismatch with germline at one junction end may stem from a read error. The gene calls are TRBV5-1 and TRBJ2-7, with a tentative D call TRBD2 (6 bases). Per germline, CDR1 SGHRS and CDR2 YFSETQ. The CDR3 runs to 14 residues. For the CDR3, the DNA is TGCGCCGGCAGCTTCGAGACGGGAGACTACGAGCAGTACTTC. Translating it yields CAGSFETGDYEQYF.

This clonotype was observed a few times. The CDR3 region is CASSLYRDSELLSYNEQFF. CDR3 DNA sequence: TGCGCCAGCAGCTTGTACCGGGACAGCGAATTACTCTCCTACAATGAGCAGTTCTTC. The chain links TRBV5-1 to TRBJ2-1; 7 bases agree with TRBD1. V dropped 1 base and J dropped 0; count of bases not matched to a gene: 13. Germline V gene lookup returns CDR1 SGHRS and CDR2 YFSETQ. The CDR3 is made up of 19 amino acids.

The chain joins TRBV4-1 to TRBJ2-1, with a possible D match to TRBD2 (6 bases). Trimming took off 0 bases at V and 6 bases at J, with 12 bases between the two ends. The CDR3 covers 15 residues. CDR1 and CDR2 from the germline V gene are MGHRA and YSYEKL. CDR3 nucleotides: TGCGCCAGCAGCCAAGATGGAGGGCCGGGCAATGAGCAGTTCTTC. It encodes CASSQDGGPGNEQFF.

Notes on this clonotype: A much larger clone differs by one base, so this may be a read error. The chain links TRBV6-2 or TRBV6-3 to TRBJ2-4; 12 bases map to TRBD1. Germline V gene data show CDR1 as MNHEY and CDR2 as SVGEGT. J was trimmed by 13 bases and V by 8 bases; bases with no gene match: 6. The CDR3 runs to 12 residues. The CDR3 region is CASGTGGEQQYF. The CDR3 DNA reads TGTGCCAGCGGGACAGGGGGCGAACAGCAGTACTTC.

This clonotype has only a few counts. The V gene is TRBV15, the J gene TRBJ1-2, with D unclear. CDR1 LNHNV and CDR2 YYDKDF come from the germline V gene (reference sequence). The CDR3 consists of 15 residues. V gave up 0 bases and J gave up 4 bases, with 12 bases separating them. CDR3 DNA sequence: TGTGCCACCAGCAGAGATGGCTTGGGGTTCTATGGCTACACCTTC. Protein sequence: CATSRDGLGFYGYTF.

This clonotype has a count of ten or more. The genes are TRBV28 and TRBJ1-1; the D gene is possibly TRBD1 (5 bases). V lost 5 bases and J 1 base, leaving 17 bases between the germline ends. Per the germline V gene, CDR1 is MDHEN and CDR2 is SYDVKM. This CDR3 contains 16 residues. This CDR3 reads CASSPTSTGENTEAFF. For the CDR3, the DNA is TGTGCCAGCAGTCCGACAAGTACGGGGGAGAACACTGAAGCTTTCTTT. Variable domain in full (rest from reference TRBV28 and TRBJ1-1): DVKVTQSSRYLVKRTGEKVFLECVQDMDHENMFWYRQDPGLGLRLIYFSYDVKMKEKGDIPEGYSVSREKKERFSLILESASTNQTSMYLCASSPTSTGENTEAFFGQGTRLTVV.

At least ten counts were recorded for this clonotype. The chain recombines TRBV20-1 with TRBJ1-5, with unresolved D. Trimming shortened V by 8 bases and J by 4 bases, and 15 bases separated the two germline ends. The CDR3 sequence is 13 residues long. Per the germline V gene, CDR1 is DFQATT and CDR2 is SNEGSKA (reference sequence). CDR3 sequence (DNA): TGCAGTACGCTGGGGTTAGGGAATCAGCCCCAGCATTTT. Its protein is CSTLGLGNQPQHF.

In its sample, this clonotype was seen a few times. V and J are TRBV5-1 and TRBJ2-2; 9 positions agree with TRBD1. Germline assignment: CDR1 SGHRS and CDR2 YFSETQ. V lost 3 bases, J lost 3 bases, and 9 bases stayed unmatched. The CDR3 is 17 amino acids. CDR3 nucleotides: TGCGCCAGCAGCTGGAAGGGGACAGGGTTTGACACCGGGGAGCTGTTTTTT. This codes for CASSWKGTGFDTGELFF.

The CDR3: CASSLRQGFNQPQHF. CDR3 nucleotide sequence: TGTGCCAGCAGCCTCAGACAGGGTTTCAATCAGCCCCAGCATTTT. The J gene is TRBJ1-5, the V gene TRBV2; the match to TRBD1 covers 7 bases. Losses at the gene ends were 6 bases for V and 3 bases for J; bases not matched to a gene: 8. Germline loops: CDR1 SNHLY, CDR2 FYNNEI. The CDR3 sequence is 15 residues long.

This clonotype has at least ten counts. The CDR3 coding sequence is TGTGCCAGCAGTTCCCTTCGGACAGGGCCAACCGGGGAGCTGTTTTTT. This gives the protein CASSSLRTGPTGELFF. The V and J genes are TRBV6-2 or TRBV6-3 and TRBJ2-2, with 8 bases that match TRBD1. The CDR3 has 16 residues. J was trimmed by 5 bases and V by 4 bases; bases with no gene match: 9. CDR1 MNHEY and CDR2 SVGEGT come from the germline V gene.

A word on this clonotype: A read error is possible here, since a much larger clone lies one base away. Given the absence of the conserved phenylalanine or tryptophan at the CDR3 end, a read error is likely. The V gene is TRBV30, the J gene TRBJ2-7; 7 bases fit TRBD2. CDR1 GTSNPN and CDR2 SVGIG come from the germline V gene (reference sequence). J gave up 3 bases and V 2 bases, and 13 bases lay outside the gene matches. The CDR3 has 16 residues. As DNA, the CDR3 is TGTGCCTGGAGTCGCCTGAGAGGGACTATCAACTACGAGCAGTACTCC. This gives the protein CAWSRLRGTINYEQYS.

The chain has TRBV19 and TRBJ2-3; 12 nucleotides agree with TRBD1. CDR1 is LNHDA and CDR2 is SQIVND in the germline V gene (reference sequence). CDR3 length: 14 amino acids. V shed 9 bases and J 5 bases; nucleotides not matched to a gene: 6. The CDR3 DNA follows: TGTGCCAGCGGGGGACAGGGGGCCCGAGATACGCAGTATTTT. Protein product: CASGGQGARDTQYF.

This clonotype was seen only a few times. The V and J genes are TRBV24-1 and TRBJ2-3; D might be TRBD1 (6 bases). CDR1 and CDR2 (germline): KGHDR, SFDVKD. The CDR3 is 15 amino acids. Trimming removed 1 base at V and 2 bases at J, with 9 bases between. For the CDR3, the DNA is TGTGCCACCAGTGATTTCCAGGGGCTCACAGATACGCAGTATTTT. Protein: CATSDFQGLTDTQYF.